Presented here are 13 T cell receptor beta chains from one specimen sequenced in a study of memory CD4+ T cells and cytomegalovirus serostatus. Generated by immunoSEQ multiplex PCR, the TCRdb table keeps only in-frame clones and is missing some. Here the sample spans 55,000 or so clones, around 88% being singletons. The sort gate was single viable CD3+CD4+CD8-CD45RO+ cells for memory CD4+ T cells. Specimen: memory CD4+ T cells from blood. Receptors were obtained from an adult in good health and CMV-seropositive.

The gene calls are TRBV27 and TRBJ2-7; 8 bases are a match to TRBD1. The CDR3 extends over 16 amino acids. The ends lost 6 bases at V and 1 base at J; junction bases unmatched: 11. Per germline, CDR1 MNHEY and CDR2 SMNVEV (reference sequence). CDR3 in DNA: TGTGCCAGCAGGGTGACAGGGGAGGAAGGGTCCTACGAGCAGTACTTC. Its protein is CASRVTGEEGSYEQYF.

The rearrangement uses TRBV21-1 and TRBJ2-3; no check of the table's D call, TRBD1, against the DNA was made. TRBV21-1 is described as a pseudogene. The length of the CDR3 is 18 residues. CDR3 protein: CASSKGETPRFRGDTQYF. The CDR3 DNA reads as TGTGCCAGCAGCAAAGGGGAAACTCCCCGGTTCAGGGGAGATACGCAGTATTTT.

This sequence joins TRBV19 and TRBJ2-2, with D unclear. The CDR3 is 12 amino acids. The germline V gene encodes CDR1 LNHDA and CDR2 SQIVND (reference sequence). V lost 8 bases, J lost 4 bases, and 8 bases lay in between. CDR3 region: CASGSRTGELFF. In nucleotides, the CDR3 is TGTGCCAGTGGGTCGCGCACCGGGGAGCTGTTTTTT. Looking up the rest from reference TRBV19 and TRBJ2-2 gives the full variable domain: DGGITQSPKYLFRKEGQNVTLSCEQNLNHDAMYWYRQDPGQGLRLIYYSQIVNDFQKGDIAEGYSVSREKKESFPLTVTSAQKNPTAFYLCASGSRTGELFFGEGSRLTVL.

The rearrangement joins TRBV2 to TRBJ2-7; no definite D call. Germline CDR1 SNHLY, CDR2 FYNNEI. Deletions cut 4 bases from V and 7 bases from J, with 14 bases between. This CDR3 has 13 amino acids. The CDR3 bases are TGTGCCAGCAGTGGTGATGGCCCGGGTGAGCAGTACTTC. Residues: CASSGDGPGEQYF.

This chain links TRBV19 with TRBJ2-2; no definite D call. Trimming took off 3 bases at V and 3 bases at J, with 11 bases between the two ends. CDR3 length: 15 amino acids. Germline values: CDR1 LNHDA, CDR2 SQIVND (reference sequence). The CDR3 here is CASSMKAFDTGELFF. CDR3 bases: TGTGCCAGTAGTATGAAAGCTTTTGACACCGGGGAGCTGTTTTTT.

This clone occurred once. This chain links TRBV7-2 with TRBJ2-1; no clear D. Germline CDR1 SGHTA, CDR2 FQGNSA. The V gene lost 1 base and the J gene lost 4 bases, with 8 bases spanning the gap. The CDR3 spans 14 residues. The CDR3 DNA follows: TGTGCCAGCAGCTTAGTTGGGGTATACAATGAGCAGTTCTTC. The encoded protein is CASSLVGVYNEQFF.

V usage is TRBV14 and J usage is TRBJ1-4; 7 bases fit TRBD1. J lost 0 bases, V lost 2 bases, and 6 bases had no gene match. Looked up from germline, CDR1 is SGHDN and CDR2 is FVKESK. The CDR3 contains 17 residues. DNA for the CDR3: TGTGCCAGCAGCCAATTTCCAGGGGGGTCAACTAATGAAAAACTGTTTTTT. Its translation is CASSQFPGGSTNEKLFF.

In this sample, this clone turned up once. The rearrangement uses TRBV7-2 and TRBJ2-7; TRBD2 aligns across 8 bases. Germline trimming cut 4 bases from V and 6 bases from J; bases unmatched to any gene: 14. The V gene's germline CDR1 is SGHTA and CDR2 FQGNSA. The CDR3 loop spans 16 amino acids. CDR3 sequence: CASSSGFRGGRPEQYF. As DNA, the CDR3 is TGTGCCAGCAGCTCGGGGTTCCGGGGGGGTCGTCCCGAGCAGTACTTC.

The genes are TRBV6-6 and TRBJ2-5; D is possibly TRBD1 or TRBD2 (5 bases each). The CDR3 sequence is 13 residues long. V lost 8 bases and J lost 2, with 12 bases in between. Germline CDR1 reads MNHNY; CDR2 reads SVGAGI (reference sequence). CDR3 amino acids: CASDGGSQETQYF. The CDR3 nucleotides are TGTGCCAGCGATGGGGGATCTCAAGAGACCCAGTACTTC.

The chain recombines TRBV7-9 with TRBJ2-7; TRBD1 agrees at 8 bases. The CDR3 spans 15 residues. Germline V gives CDR1 SEHNR, CDR2 FQNEAQ (reference sequence). V trimming: 5 bases; J trimming: 2 bases; junction bases outside the gene matches: 8. The CDR3 nucleotides read TGTGCCAGCAGCGTCTCCGGGACAGGACCCTACGAGCAGTACTTC. It is translated as CASSVSGTGPYEQYF.

This rearrangement joins TRBV5-1 to TRBJ2-7; a weak D match, TRBD1 (7 bases). Germline CDR1 reads SGHRS; CDR2 reads YFSETQ. V dropped 5 bases and J dropped 4 bases, with 16 bases sitting between them. CDR3 size: 14 residues. The CDR3 here is CASSLTGEVYEQYF. In DNA, the CDR3 is TGCGCCAGCAGTCTAACAGGGGAGGTTTACGAGCAGTACTTC.

This chain joins TRBV18 and TRBJ1-2; TRBD1 matches 10 bases. CDR1 and CDR2 (germline): KGHSH, LQKENI. The V and J ends lost 5 bases and 3 bases, in that order; junction bases with no gene match: 3. The CDR3 length is 14 residues. The CDR3 DNA follows: TGTGCCAGCTCAGCGGACAGGGGGGACTATGGCTACACCTTC. Its protein product is CASSADRGDYGYTF. Full variable domain (outside the CDR3, taken from reference TRBV18 and TRBJ1-2): NAGVMQNPRHLVRRRGQEARLRCSPMKGHSHVYWYRQLPEEGLKFMVYLQKENIIDESGMPKERFSAEFPKEGPSILRIQQVVRGDSAAYFCASSADRGDYGYTFGSGTRLTVV.

The table lists this clone with a few counts. This chain joins TRBV6-1 and TRBJ1-3, with D possibly being TRBD1 (6 bases). The germline V and J ends were trimmed by 4 bases and 0 bases, with 10 bases remaining between them. The CDR3 runs to 15 residues. Germline lookup yields CDR1 MNHNS and CDR2 SASEGT. The CDR3 is CASSGGTTSGNTIYF. The CDR3 nucleotides are TGTGCCAGCAGTGGAGGGACAACCTCTGGAAACACCATATATTTT.